This T cell receptor beta chain was identified in a study of T cell responses to AZD1222 COVID-19 vaccine. As for this clone: Its specificity is not known.

Profiling relied on immunoSEQ multiplex PCR, and the TCRdb table lists in-frame clones only, not all of them. The table lists 90,000 to 120,000 clones, approximately 88% of them singletons. Study findings and constraints: Variant regions that are unmutated are reportedly the target of nearly half of spike-specific TCRs. Donors were largely white British and mainly female; clonal diversity was possibly underestimated. Sampling captured repertoires only after the peak T cell response.

Germline V gene data show CDR1 as SGHRS and CDR2 as YFSETQ. V was clipped by 4 bases and J by 6 bases; unmatched bases: 4. The CDR3 loop spans 13 amino acids. The receptor was derived from an adult in good health. The chain recombines TRBV5-1 with TRBJ2-4; TRBD2 matches 7 bases. This specimen was peripheral blood, taken on day 0 of AZD1222 vaccination. The CDR3 DNA reads as TGCGCCAGCAGCGGATCGGGGGGAAACATTCAGTACTTC. As protein: CASSGSGGNIQYF. The full variable domain, its missing parts supplied by reference TRBV5-1 and TRBJ2-4, is KAGVTQTPRYLIKTRGQQVTLSCSPISGHRSVSWYQQTPGQGLQFLFEYFSETQRNKGNFPGRFSGRQFSNSRSEMNVSTLELGDSALYLCASSGSGGNIQYFGAGTRLSVL.